A selection of T cell receptor beta chains follows, all from one sample in a study of T cells in Graves' hyperthyroidism and ophthalmopathy. MiXCR, applied by TCRdb to the multiplex PCR reads, yields one record per CDR3 protein. The sample consists of 530,000 or so distinct CDR3 sequences, approximately 17% of them appearing once. The sample comprised blood. These receptors originate from a woman aged 18-29 years with Graves' ophthalmopathy. Both conserved end residues are part of each CDR3. The D gene is left open where the match is weak. Clone size is not always given. Where it is, it says once, few, many or a class for expanded clones.

D gene | clone size | J gene | V gene | CDR3 DNA | CDR3 protein
- | few | TRBJ1-5 | TRBV4-3 | TGCGCCAGCAGCCAAGCGGTACAGGGTGGCAATCAGCCCCAGCATTTT | CASSQAVQGGNQPQHF
- | - | TRBJ1-5 | TRBV19 | TGTGCCAGTAGTTGGGGCCGATTGGCCTCTAGCAATCAGCCCCAGCATTTT | CASSWGRLASSNQPQHF
- | - | TRBJ1-4 | TRBV20-1 | TGCAGTGCTAGAGATTACCAGGGTGGGGAAAAACTGTTTTTT | CSARDYQGGEKLFF
TRBD1 | - | TRBJ1-6 | TRBV27 | TGTGCCAGCAGACGGACAGGGGAAGGATCACCCCTCCACTTT | CASRRTGEGSPLHF
TRBD1 | few | TRBJ1-2 | TRBV5-4 | TGTGCCAGCAGCACAGGAGACAGGGGGCGCAGCTATGGCTACACCTTC | CASSTGDRGRSYGYTF
- | many | TRBJ1-1 | TRBV2 | TGTGCCAGCAGTGGGGGCGGGTACACTGAAGCTTTCTTT | CASSGGGYTEAFF
TRBD2 | - | TRBJ2-6 | TRBV7-2 | TGTGCCAGCAGCTTAATCATCGGGGGGGCTGGGGCCAACGTCCTGACTTTC | CASSLIIGGAGANVLTF
TRBD2 | few | TRBJ2-1 | TRBV11-2 | TGTGCCAGCAGCGGCCGGACTAGCGGGAGGAATGAGCAGTTCTTC | CASSGRTSGRNEQFF
- | many | TRBJ1-1 | TRBV11-1 | TGTGCCAGCAGCTTAGGCTACGGGAATACTGGAGCTTTCTTT | CASSLGYGNTGAFF
- | - | TRBJ2-5 | TRBV30 | TGTGCCTGGAGTGTAAGATTTGGGGAGACCCAGTACTTC | CAWSVRFGETQYF
- | few | TRBJ1-1 | TRBV9 | TGTGCCAGCAACGTAGGTCCAGCAGCTAACACTGAAGCTTTCTTT | CASNVGPAANTEAFF
- | few | TRBJ1-1 | TRBV4-3 | TGCGCCAGCGCAACCGATCGGGGGAACACTGAAGCTTTCTTT | CASATDRGNTEAFF
- | - | TRBJ1-4 | TRBV3-1 | TGTGCCAGCAGCCAAGAGTGGGGATCTAATGAAAAACTGTTTTTT | CASSQEWGSNEKLFF
- | few | TRBJ2-3 | TRBV6-2/TRBV6-3 | TGTGCCAGCAGGGCCACCGGGTACACAGATACGCAGTATTTT | CASRATGYTDTQYF
- | many | TRBJ2-3 | TRBV11-1 | TGTGCCAGCAAAGGGGACAGCACAGATACGCAGTATTTT | CASKGDSTDTQYF
- | - | TRBJ1-4 | TRBV11-2 | TGTGCCAGCAGCTTAGATCGTGGGGATGAAAAACTGCTTTTT | CASSLDRGDEKLLF
- | - | TRBJ2-6 | TRBV7-8 | TGTGCCAGCAGCTTCTTCTCGCAGGCCCCCCTTGTGGATGGGGCCAACGTCCTGACTTTC | CASSFFSQAPLVDGANVLTF
TRBD2 | many | TRBJ2-7 | TRBV7-2 | TGTGCCAGCAGCTTCCGACTAGCGGAATTCTCCGAGCAGTACTTC | CASSFRLAEFSEQYF
TRBD2 | many | TRBJ2-1 | TRBV13 | TGTGCCAGCAGCCCGTTTGGAGTAGCGGGGTACAATGAGCAGTTCTTC | CASSPFGVAGYNEQFF
- | many | TRBJ2-3 | TRBV20-1 | TGCAGTGCTAGAGATCGGCTTACCAACACAGATACGCAGTATTTT | CSARDRLTNTDTQYF
- | many | TRBJ2-7 | TRBV18 | TGTGCCAGCATCGGGGACTCCCACTACGAGCAGTACTTC | CASIGDSHYEQYF
TRBD2 | few | TRBJ2-1 | TRBV3-1 | TGTGCCAGCAGCCAAGCCCGGACTAGCGGGAGCAATGAGCAGTTCTTC | CASSQARTSGSNEQFF
TRBD2 | - | TRBJ2-2 | TRBV4-3 | TGCGCCAGCAGCCAAGAGACTAGCGGGAGAACCGGGGAGCTGTTTTTT | CASSQETSGRTGELFF
- | few | TRBJ2-1 | TRBV14 | TGTGCCAGCAGCCAAGACTTTCGACAGGGTGGGAGGGATGAGCAGTTCTTC | CASSQDFRQGGRDEQFF
TRBD2 | - | TRBJ2-1 | TRBV28 | TGTGCCAGCAGTAAAAGACTAGTCGCGGGAGGGGATGAGCAGTTCTTC | CASSKRLVAGGDEQFF
TRBD1 | many | TRBJ1-1 | TRBV5-1 | TGCGCCAGCGGACAGGGAAGTAACGTGAACACTGAAGCTTTCTTT | CASGQGSNVNTEAFF
- | many | TRBJ2-5 | TRBV11-2 | TGTGCCAGCAGCCCAACCGCTCAGACCCAGTACTTC | CASSPTAQTQYF
TRBD1 | - | TRBJ1-2 | TRBV2 | TGTGCCAGCAGGGGAGCGACAGGGCCTGCCTATGGCTACACCTTC | CASRGATGPAYGYTF
- | few | TRBJ1-6 | TRBV12-3/TRBV12-4 | TGTGCCAGCAGTTTAGCGGCAGCCGTTGGGAATTCACCCCTCCACTTT | CASSLAAAVGNSPLHF
TRBD1 | few | TRBJ1-5 | TRBV6-1 | TGTGCCAGCAGTGTACAGGGGGCGGGATATAGCGATCAGCCCCAGCATTTT | CASSVQGAGYSDQPQHF
TRBD1 | many | TRBJ1-6 | TRBV12-3/TRBV12-4 | TGTGCCAGCAACAAAGGACAGGACTGGAATTCACCCCTCCACTTT | CASNKGQDWNSPLHF
- | many | TRBJ1-3 | TRBV2 | TGTGCCAGCCTAAACACCATATATTTT | CASLNTIYF
- | few | TRBJ2-2 | TRBV4-2 | TGTGCCAGCAGCCAAAATCAGGGATCCACCGGGGAGCTGTTTTTT | CASSQNQGSTGELFF
- | - | TRBJ2-1 | TRBV7-9 | TGTGCCAGCAGCTTAGCGGCGGTTGGCGACGAGCAGTTCTTC | CASSLAAVGDEQFF
- | many | TRBJ1-2 | TRBV20-1 | TGCAGTGCCGCCGCCTCTTTCTATGGCTACACCTTC | CSAAASFYGYTF
TRBD1 | few | TRBJ2-7 | TRBV2 | TGTGCCAGCAGTGACGATGACAGGGTATACTCCTACGAGCAGTACTTC | CASSDDDRVYSYEQYF
TRBD1 | few | TRBJ1-2 | TRBV20-1 | TGCAGTGCAACGGGGACAGGGAAGGTGCGGGGCTACACCTTC | CSATGTGKVRGYTF
- | few | TRBJ2-7 | TRBV7-9 | TGTGCCAGCAGCCACCTATCGACACCTTACGAGCAGTACTTC | CASSHLSTPYEQYF
- | many | TRBJ2-4 | TRBV3-1 | TGTGCCAGCAGCTTTCGATTAGCCAAAAACATTCAGTACTTC | CASSFRLAKNIQYF